Following are 16 T cell receptor beta chains from one sample sequenced in a study of CD8 T cells in Susac syndrome. It was with random hexamers that roughly 0.45 to 1 ug RNA was reverse transcribed. TCRdb analysed the immunoSEQ multiplex PCR reads with MiXCR anew, one entry per CDR3 protein. The data contain 100,000 to 150,000 distinct CDR3 sequences, approximately 93% of them singletons. Sample: CD8+ T cells from PBMCs. The receptors here all came from a human donor with multiple sclerosis.

This rearrangement joins TRBV7-3 to TRBJ2-1; 8 bases fit TRBD2. CDR1 is SGHTA and CDR2 is FQGTGA in the germline V gene. J lost 0 bases, V lost 5 bases, and 6 bases had no gene match. The CDR3 covers 16 residues. Written as DNA, the CDR3 is TGTGCCAGCAGCCACACCAGCGGGAGCTCCTACAATGAGCAGTTCTTC. It is translated as CASSHTSGSSYNEQFF.

A remark on this clonotype: Because the CDR3's place on the DNA is in doubt, the DNA is left out and the CDR3 is given as listed by TCRdb. The chain joins TRBV5-1 to TRBJ1-4; the table's D call, TRBD1, has no DNA check behind it. Germline V gene data show CDR1 as SGHRS and CDR2 as YFSETQ. Ends included, the CDR3 has 17 residues. CDR3 sequence reads: CASSLDFRARVNEKLFF.

The chain links TRBV5-1 to TRBJ2-7; 7 bases are a match to TRBD1. The V gene's germline CDR1 is SGHRS and CDR2 YFSETQ. The V segment lost 4 bases and the J segment 3 bases; nucleotides outside the gene matches: 10. CDR3 size: 15 residues. The CDR3 bases are TGCGCCAGCAGCGTAGAACAGGGGCGATACTACGAGCAGTACGTC. It is translated as CASSVEQGRYYEQYV.

V is TRBV28 and J is TRBJ1-1, with 9 nucleotides matching TRBD1. V shed 5 bases and J 4 bases; nucleotides not matched to a gene: 5. This CDR3 has 14 amino acids. Germline CDR1 and CDR2: MDHEN and SYDVKM. CDR3 protein: CASSGDREVTEAFF. The CDR3 coding sequence is TGTGCCAGCAGTGGGGACAGGGAGGTCACTGAAGCTTTCTTT.

The rearrangement uses TRBV20-1 and TRBJ2-1, with TRBD2 identical over 7 bases. The junction had 8 bases not matched to a gene; V was cut back by 3 bases and J by 0 bases. The V gene's germline CDR1 is DFQATT and CDR2 SNEGSKA (reference sequence). The CDR3 is 16 residues long. CDR3 nucleotide sequence: TGCAGTGCTAGGGCCCTCCGGGACTACTCCTACAATGAGCAGTTCTTC. Its translation is CSARALRDYSYNEQFF.

The rearrangement joins TRBV20-1 to TRBJ2-1; TRBD1 might be the D (6 bases). Trimming took off 1 base at V and 7 bases at J, with 11 bases between the two ends. Germline-derived CDR1 and CDR2 are DFQATT and SNEGSKA (reference sequence). The CDR3 is 13 residues long. CDR3 amino acids: CSARGGPGNEQFF. In DNA, the CDR3 is TGCAGTGCTAGAGGGGGGCCGGGGAATGAGCAGTTCTTC.

V is TRBV12-3 or TRBV12-4 and J is TRBJ1-1; 7 nucleotides match TRBD1. There are 13 residues in the CDR3. With V trimmed by 3 bases and J by 6 bases, 4 bases remained unmatched. The CDR3 DNA reads as TGTGCCAGCAGTTTGACAGGGTTTTCTGAAGCTTTCTTT. Translating it yields CASSLTGFSEAFF.

The chain employs TRBV29-1 and TRBJ1-1; no definite D call. The CDR3 loop spans 12 amino acids. Trimming removed 3 bases from V and 5 bases from J, with 10 bases in between. Germline V gene data show CDR1 as SQVTM and CDR2 as ANQGSEA. CDR3 loop: CSVEGMGTEAFF. The CDR3 coding sequence is TGCAGCGTTGAGGGGATGGGGACTGAAGCTTTCTTT.

V and J are TRBV20-1 and TRBJ2-3, with D tentatively TRBD1 (6 bases). This CDR3 comprises 13 residues. Germline V lookup: CDR1 DFQATT, CDR2 SNEGSKA (reference sequence). V dropped 4 bases and J dropped 4 bases, with 12 bases sitting between them. This CDR3 reads CSATKRGSDTQYF. The CDR3 nucleotides read TGCAGTGCTACTAAGAGGGGGTCAGATACGCAGTATTTT.

This chain links TRBV29-1 with TRBJ2-6; TRBD2 agrees at 7 bases. Trimming at V came to 7 bases and at J to 1 base, leaving 13 bases not matched to a gene. The CDR3 runs 17 residues. Germline CDR1 SQVTM, CDR2 ANQGSEA. The CDR3 region is CSAVGGEGVSGANVLTF. The CDR3 DNA is TGCAGCGCAGTAGGAGGGGAGGGAGTTTCTGGGGCCAACGTCCTGACTTTC.

The chain joins TRBV4-1 to TRBJ2-7; 11 nucleotides line up with TRBD2. The germline V gene has CDR1 MGHRA and CDR2 YSYEKL. V lost 1 base and J lost 4; bases outside the gene matches: 6. The CDR3 is 16 amino acids. This CDR3 reads CASSQGLAGGRYEQYF. CDR3 DNA sequence: TGCGCCAGCAGCCAAGGGCTAGCGGGGGGAAGATACGAGCAGTACTTC.

V and J are TRBV23-1 and TRBJ2-7; D gene unclear. TRBV23-1 is reported as an ORF; its role is uncertain. Trimming took off 3 bases at V and 3 bases at J, with 9 bases between the two ends. The CDR3 runs 13 residues. This CDR3 reads CASSHEQVYEQYV. The DNA of the CDR3 is TGCGCCAGCAGTCACGAGCAGGTCTACGAGCAGTACGTC.

This sequence joins TRBV19 and TRBJ2-3, with D perhaps TRBD2 (5 bases). The CDR3 runs to 15 residues. Per the germline V gene, CDR1 is LNHDA and CDR2 is SQIVND (reference sequence). Trimming pared 2 bases from V and 4 bases from J, leaving 13 bases between. Here the CDR3 reads CASSITGVVADTQYF. CDR3 bases: TGTGCCAGTAGTATAACCGGGGTTGTTGCAGATACGCAGTATTTT.

CDR3 loop: CASSLGVSSGNTIYF. The CDR3, as DNA: TGCGCCAGCAGCCTAGGAGTGTCCTCTGGAAACACCATATATTTT. The genes are TRBV5-1 and TRBJ1-3; D gene unclear. This CDR3 is built from 15 residues. Germline V gene lookup returns CDR1 SGHRS and CDR2 YFSETQ. V was clipped by 4 bases and J by 0 bases, with 11 bases between them.

The chain uses TRBV29-1 and TRBJ1-1, with 7 bases that match TRBD1. The CDR3 contains 14 residues. Germline assignment: CDR1 SQVTM and CDR2 ANQGSEA. The V and J ends lost 7 bases and 5 bases, in that order; junction bases with no gene match: 13. CDR3 nucleotide sequence: TGCAGCGCCCTACGAGGACAGGTAGTAACTGAAGCTTTCTTT. Its protein product is CSALRGQVVTEAFF. Full variable domain (rest looked up from reference TRBV29-1 and TRBJ1-1): SAVISQKPSRDICQRGTSLTIQCQVDSQVTMMFWYRQQPGQSLTLIATANQGSEATYESGFVIDKFPISRPNLTFSTLTVSNMSPEDSSIYLCSALRGQVVTEAFFGQGTRLTVV.

The chain carries TRBV4-1 and TRBJ2-7, with 8 bases that match TRBD1. Germline-derived CDR1 and CDR2 are MGHRA and YSYEKL. J was trimmed by 6 bases and V by 4 bases; bases with no gene match: 8. The CDR3 is 14 amino acids. For the CDR3, the DNA is TGCGCCAGCAGCCGCGGGATAGACAGGGGCGAGCAGTACTTC. Residues: CASSRGIDRGEQYF.